The present TCR beta chain was sequenced within a study of blood T cell repertoires in COVID-19. Study in general: Researchers got acute and convalescent COVID-19 samples from the United States, Italy and Spain.

Assay used: immunoSEQ multiplex PCR; TCRdb lists only in-frame clones, some missing. The sample records 150,000 or so clones, 80% to 90% being singletons. CDR1 and CDR2 (germline): SNHLY, FYNNEI. With 0 bases clipped from V and 9 bases from J, the junction kept 14 bases outside the gene matches. This CDR3 has 16 residues. V and J are TRBV2 and TRBJ2-7, with 7 positions matching TRBD1. The receptor comes from a man aged 18 to 29 with COVID-19, enrolled during active disease. Input material: peripheral blood. The CDR3 coding sequence is TGTGCCAGCAGTGAAGCGAAGGGACAGTGGGAAGGGTCGCAGTACTTC. Translated: CASSEAKGQWEGSQYF.